One sample yielded the 30 T cell receptor beta chains listed below, sequenced in a study of T cells in Graves' hyperthyroidism and ophthalmopathy. RNA transcripts served as the template for amplifying TCR beta CDR3 regions. The study used the HTBI primer set for a first-round RT-PCR of the TCR CDR3. From the multiplex PCR reads, TCRdb called clonotypes with MiXCR, one entry per CDR3 protein. The sample has around 300,000 distinct CDR3 sequences; roughly 13% are singletons. Sequencing input: blood. The receptor source for this set is a woman aged 40 to 50 with Graves' ophthalmopathy.

The chain is built from TRBV29-1 and TRBJ1-2; 9 bases map to TRBD1. The length of the CDR3 is 14 residues. CDR1 is SQVTM, CDR2 ANQGSEA, per germline. Unmatched junction bases numbered 8, after V lost 6 bases and J lost 3 bases. For the CDR3, the DNA is TGCAGCGTCATCCCCTGGACAGGGGACTATGGCTACACCTTC. It translates to CSVIPWTGDYGYTF.

The V call is TRBV29-1, the J call TRBJ2-7; D remains ambiguous. Trimming shortened V by 0 bases and J by 5 bases, and 2 bases separated the two germline ends. The germline V gene has CDR1 SQVTM and CDR2 ANQGSEA. CDR3 length: 10 residues. The CDR3, as DNA: TGCAGCGTTGAAGACGACGAGCAGTACTTC. This encodes CSVEDDEQYF.

V usage is TRBV24-1 and J usage is TRBJ2-1, with 9 bases identical to TRBD2. Per germline, CDR1 KGHDR and CDR2 SFDVKD. J lost 5 bases, V lost 4 bases, and 5 bases had no gene match. The CDR3 loop spans 15 amino acids. CDR3 DNA sequence: TGTGCCACCAGTGACCTGGGACTAGCCGACAATGAGCAGTTCTTC. It encodes CATSDLGLADNEQFF.

This clonotype was seen a handful of times. The V call is TRBV11-2, the J call TRBJ2-1; D not certain. Germline lookup yields CDR1 SGHAT and CDR2 FQNNGV. V lost 0 bases to trimming and J lost 9 bases, with 12 bases between them. This CDR3 has 14 amino acids. The CDR3 DNA is TGTGCCAGCAGCTTAGATCCAGGTAGACCTGAGCAGTTCTTC. Translated: CASSLDPGRPEQFF.

This chain's CDR3 is CASSQIAFTDTQYF. CDR3 bases: TGTGCCAGCAGCCAGATAGCCTTTACAGATACGCAGTATTTT. The chain employs TRBV5-6 and TRBJ2-3; D unresolved. V lost 4 bases and J lost 3, with 12 bases in between. Germline V gene lookup returns CDR1 SGHDT and CDR2 YYEEEE. The length of the CDR3 is 14 residues.

This clonotype came up many times. V gene TRBV10-2 combines with J gene TRBJ2-3, with 7 bases identical to TRBD1. Germline V gene data show CDR1 as WSHSY and CDR2 as SAAADI. The CDR3 runs to 13 residues. Germline trimming cut 3 bases from V and 4 bases from J; bases unmatched to any gene: 1. CDR3 bases: TGCGCCAGCAGTGACGGGACAGCAGATACGCAGTATTTT. Protein sequence: CASSDGTADTQYF.

The table lists this clonotype with many counts. This chain connects TRBV11-2 to TRBJ2-7, with TRBD1 matching over 8 bases. CDR1 and CDR2 from the germline V gene are SGHAT and FQNNGV. V lost 0 bases, J lost 4 bases, and 5 bases stayed unmatched. The CDR3 is 15 amino acids. The CDR3 DNA sequence: TGTGCCAGCAGCTTAGACCAGGGGGCCGCGTACGAGCAGTACTTC. Translating it yields CASSLDQGAAYEQYF. The full variable domain, rest sourced from reference TRBV11-2 and TRBJ2-7, is EAGVAQSPRYKIIEKRQSVAFWCNPISGHATLYWYQQILGQGPKLLIQFQNNGVVDDSQLPKDRFSAERLKGVDSTLKIQPAKLEDSAVYLCASSLDQGAAYEQYFGPGTRLTVT.

This clonotype was counted many times. This rearrangement joins TRBV5-1 to TRBJ2-1; D is possibly TRBD1 or TRBD2 (5 bases each). CDR1 and CDR2 from the germline V gene are SGHRS and YFSETQ. The CDR3 has 16 residues. Trimming pared 2 bases from V and 6 bases from J, leaving 18 bases between. The CDR3, as DNA: TGCGCCAGCAGCTTTTCCGGGACCTCACCCCTCAATGAGCAGTTCTTC. Translation: CASSFSGTSPLNEQFF. The whole variable domain, filled in from reference TRBV5-1 and TRBJ2-1, reads KAGVTQTPRYLIKTRGQQVTLSCSPISGHRSVSWYQQTPGQGLQFLFEYFSETQRNKGNFPGRFSGRQFSNSRSEMNVSTLELGDSALYLCASSFSGTSPLNEQFFGPGTRLTVL.

The CDR3: CASSLSVAPSTDTQYF. CDR3 nucleotides: TGCGCCAGCAGCTTGAGCGTGGCTCCTAGCACAGATACGCAGTATTTT. This sequence joins TRBV5-1 and TRBJ2-3, with unresolved D. V gave up 1 base and J gave up 0 bases, with 12 bases separating them. The CDR3 has 16 amino acids. Germline CDR1 is SGHRS and CDR2 is YFSETQ.

This clonotype was seen ten or more times. The chain uses TRBV6-1 and TRBJ1-5, with D unresolved. CDR1 is MNHNS and CDR2 is SASEGT in the germline V gene. This CDR3 is built from 15 residues. Trimming took 2 bases from V and 3 from J, leaving 11 bases between them. CDR3 nucleotides: TGTGCCAGCAGTGAAATGGGCAATGACAATCAGCCCCAGCATTTT. The encoded protein is CASSEMGNDNQPQHF.

As concerns this clonotype: The germline gene is not matched at one end of the junction; a read error may be the cause. The chain has TRBV27 and TRBJ2-6; a weak D match, TRBD2 (5 bases). This CDR3 is 16 amino acids long. The germline gives CDR1 MNHEY, CDR2 SMNVEV (reference sequence). In DNA, the CDR3 is TGTGCCAGCAATTTATTTGGGAGCTCTGGGGCCAACGTCCTGACTTTC. Amino acid sequence: CASNLFGSSGANVLTF.

The chain combines TRBV20-1 with TRBJ2-7; TRBD2 agrees at 13 bases. Germline V gene lookup returns CDR1 DFQATT and CDR2 SNEGSKA (reference sequence). Trimming removed 5 bases from V and 5 bases from J; junction bases left unmatched: 3. The length of the CDR3 is 13 residues. The CDR3 DNA is TGCAGTGCTTGGACTAGCGGGAGCGACGAGCAGTACTTC. It specifies CSAWTSGSDEQYF.

This clonotype occurred many times. The chain recombines TRBV11-2 with TRBJ2-3, with a weak D call TRBD2 (6 bases). From germline, CDR1 is SGHAT and CDR2 FQNNGV. CDR3 length: 17 amino acids. Trimming took off 2 bases at V and 2 bases at J, with 17 bases between the two ends. CDR3 DNA: TGTGCCAGCAGCTTAAGTGGGCGGGGCGTATCCACAGATACGCAGTATTTT. Its translation is CASSLSGRGVSTDTQYF.

Ten or more counts support this clonotype. The chain recombines TRBV29-1 with TRBJ2-1; TRBD1 is a possible D gene (7 bases). Germline loops: CDR1 SQVTM, CDR2 ANQGSEA. The length of the CDR3 is 12 residues. The V end was cut by 7 bases, the J end by 10 bases, with 17 bases between. This CDR3 reads CSDRPGGSEQFF. Written as DNA, the CDR3 is TGCAGCGACCGCCCAGGGGGGAGCGAGCAGTTCTTC.

At least ten counts were recorded for this clonotype. The chain is built from TRBV20-1 and TRBJ2-1; the match to TRBD2 covers 13 bases. Germline CDR1 is DFQATT and CDR2 is SNEGSKA (reference sequence). This CDR3 has 14 amino acids. The J segment lost 10 bases and the V segment lost 5 bases, leaving 8 bases of the junction unmatched. In DNA form, the CDR3 reads TGCAGTGCTTACGGACTAGCGGGAGACCAGGAGCAGTTCTTC. It codes for CSAYGLAGDQEQFF.

This clonotype appeared once. The chain uses TRBV27 and TRBJ1-5; tentative D call: TRBD1 (5 bases). Trimming took off 6 bases at V and 7 bases at J, with 22 bases between the two ends. The germline CDR1 and CDR2 sequences are MNHEY and SMNVEV (reference sequence). The CDR3 totals 16 residues. The CDR3 DNA reads as TGTGCCAGCAGCTCCGGGGCCTCCCCCCCGGGACAGCCCCAGCATTTT. Amino acids: CASSSGASPPGQPQHF.

J is TRBJ2-2 and V is TRBV24-1, with TRBD1 matching over 9 bases. The V segment lost 1 base and the J segment 5 bases; nucleotides outside the gene matches: 4. Germline-derived CDR1 and CDR2 are KGHDR and SFDVKD. The CDR3 has 16 residues. CDR3 sequence: CATSDFTGGGTGELFF. The CDR3 DNA follows: TGTGCCACCAGTGATTTTACAGGGGGCGGTACCGGGGAGCTGTTTTTT.

This chain uses TRBV15 with TRBJ1-3; no firm D call. The CDR3 contains 14 residues. Germline V CDR1 and CDR2: LNHNV, YYDKDF (reference sequence). The V and J ends lost 1 base and 0 bases respectively, with 4 bases between them. CDR3 in DNA: TGTGCCACCAGCAGAGCCCCCTCTGGAAACACCATATATTTT. Protein sequence: CATSRAPSGNTIYF.

This clonotype was counted ten times or more. V gene TRBV25-1 combines with J gene TRBJ1-3, with D maybe TRBD1 (5 bases). Germline V gene lookup returns CDR1 MGHDK and CDR2 SYGVNS. The CDR3 has 15 residues. Trimming took 6 bases from V and 6 from J, leaving 18 bases between them. CDR3 in amino acids: CASRDRDSLENTIYF. Written as DNA, the CDR3 is TGTGCCAGCAGAGACAGAGATTCTCTGGAAAACACCATATATTTT. The full variable domain, its missing parts supplied by reference TRBV25-1 and TRBJ1-3, is EADIYQTPRYLVIGTGKKITLECSQTMGHDKMYWYQQDPGMELHLIHYSYGVNSTEKGDLSSESTVSRIRTEHFPLTLESARPSHTSQYLCASRDRDSLENTIYFGEGSWLTVV.

This clonotype was recorded at least ten times. The chain couples TRBV6-6 to TRBJ2-3; D is unclear. The CDR3 length is 13 residues. V was cut by 0 bases and J by 6 bases, with 7 bases left in between. Germline loops: CDR1 MNHNY, CDR2 SVGAGI (reference sequence). The CDR3 nucleotides read TGTGCCAGCAGTTACTCAAGAATGGATACGCAGTATTTT. Translated: CASSYSRMDTQYF.

This clonotype was counted at least ten times. The rearrangement joins TRBV10-2 to TRBJ2-7, with 10 bases matching TRBD1. Germline V gives CDR1 WSHSY, CDR2 SAAADI. There are 18 residues in the CDR3. V was pared by 5 bases and J by 3 bases, with 16 bases of the junction left unmatched. CDR3 residues: CASSLIGTGAGAHYEQYF. DNA for the CDR3: TGCGCCAGCAGTTTGATCGGGACAGGGGCAGGGGCCCACTACGAGCAGTACTTC.

V is TRBV20-1 and J is TRBJ2-7; no clear D. The CDR3 covers 13 residues. The germline CDR1 and CDR2 sequences are DFQATT and SNEGSKA (reference sequence). The germline V and J ends were trimmed by 3 bases and 2 bases, with 11 bases remaining between them. Here the CDR3 reads CSARGHLPYEQYF. In nucleotides, the CDR3 is TGCAGTGCTAGGGGCCACCTCCCCTACGAGCAGTACTTC.

At least ten counts were recorded for this clonotype. This chain links TRBV5-6 with TRBJ2-5, with a possible D match to TRBD2 (6 bases). This CDR3 has 14 residues. Germline V lookup: CDR1 SGHDT, CDR2 YYEEEE. The ends were cut back, 5 bases at V and 5 bases at J, with 16 bases in the middle. CDR3 DNA sequence: TGTGCCAGCAGTTACGCGGGGATGGGGGAGACCCAGTACTTC. It is translated as CASSYAGMGETQYF.

V gene TRBV28 combines with J gene TRBJ2-7; D ambiguous. Looked up from germline, CDR1 is MDHEN and CDR2 is SYDVKM. This CDR3 contains 14 residues. V lost 6 bases to trimming and J lost 4 bases, with 16 bases between them. The DNA of the CDR3 is TGTGCCAGCAGCCCCCCGAAGGGTAGGTACGAGCAGTACTTC. It is translated as CASSPPKGRYEQYF.

V gene TRBV20-1 combines with J gene TRBJ1-2; a weak D match, TRBD1 (6 bases). The CDR3 is made up of 14 amino acids. Germline V gene data show CDR1 as DFQATT and CDR2 as SNEGSKA (reference sequence). The CDR3 protein is CRLGAGPGGYGYTF. As DNA, the CDR3 is TGCAGGCTGGGGGCAGGGCCCGGAGGTTATGGCTACACCTTC.

This clonotype was seen more than once but under ten times. The chain combines TRBV6-1 with TRBJ1-5; TRBD1 is a possible D gene (5 bases). V was pared by 6 bases and J by 6 bases, with 9 bases between. Germline V gene lookup returns CDR1 MNHNS and CDR2 SASEGT. CDR3 length: 12 amino acids. The CDR3 DNA is TGTGCCAGCAGAGCAGGGAGTCAGCCCCAGCATTTT. Protein sequence: CASRAGSQPQHF.

This clonotype was counted ten times or more. This chain connects TRBV2 to TRBJ2-7, with 7 bases matching TRBD2. This CDR3 is 15 amino acids long. The junction had 13 bases not matched to a gene; V was cut back by 5 bases and J by 6 bases. Germline V gene lookup returns CDR1 SNHLY and CDR2 FYNNEI. The CDR3 DNA reads TGTGCCAGCAGTATTTGCGCGGGAGCAAGCTGCGAGCAGTACTTC. Amino acid sequence: CASSICAGASCEQYF.

The chain links TRBV4-1 to TRBJ2-2, with TRBD1 matching over 7 bases. The CDR3 length is 16 residues. CDR1 and CDR2 (germline): MGHRA, YSYEKL. V lost 2 bases, J lost 3 bases, and 6 bases stayed unmatched. In DNA form, the CDR3 reads TGCGCCAGCAGCCAAATACAGGGGATTTACACCGGGGAGCTGTTTTTT. This encodes CASSQIQGIYTGELFF.

This clonotype was counted many times. This chain connects TRBV6-1 to TRBJ2-7; 7 bases align to TRBD1. The CDR3 spans 13 residues. V shed 8 bases, J shed 7 bases, and the junction held 11 bases outside the gene matches. Germline V gene lookup returns CDR1 MNHNS and CDR2 SASEGT. This CDR3 reads CASRDSPFEEQYF. As DNA, the CDR3 is TGTGCCAGCCGGGACAGCCCCTTCGAGGAGCAGTACTTC.

This clonotype was found many times. The V and J genes are TRBV14 and TRBJ2-3; D not resolved. V gave up 3 bases and J gave up 1 base, with 14 bases separating them. Germline V gene lookup returns CDR1 SGHDN and CDR2 FVKESK. The CDR3 contains 16 residues. DNA for the CDR3: TGTGCCAGCAGCCACAAGGCTAGTTATCGCACAGATACGCAGTATTTT. This sequence encodes CASSHKASYRTDTQYF. The complete variable domain, with remaining parts taken from reference TRBV14 and TRBJ2-3, reads EAGVTQFPSHSVIEKGQTVTLRCDPISGHDNLYWYRRVMGKEIKFLLHFVKESKQDESGMPNNRFLAERTGGTYSTLKVQPAELEDSGVYFCASSHKASYRTDTQYFGPGTRLTVL.